This record concerns one T cell receptor (beta chain) sequence. Survey-level TCR beta sequencing used the immunoSEQ assay. TCRdb keeps only in-frame clones here, not all; method: immunoSEQ multiplex PCR. Of some 48,000 clones in the sample, approximately 93% were seen once. Sequencing was done on a sample of PBMCs. This receptor was obtained from a man between 35 and 55 years old with rheumatoid arthritis.

This CDR3 is CSVGRDRGSEQYF. As DNA, the CDR3 is TGCAGCGTCGGCCGGGACAGGGGGTCTGAGCAGTACTTC. The V call is TRBV29-1, the J call TRBJ2-7, with 11 positions matching TRBD1. Per the germline V gene, CDR1 is SQVTM and CDR2 is ANQGSEA. Losses at the gene ends were 6 bases for V and 7 bases for J; bases not matched to a gene: 8. The length of the CDR3 is 13 residues.